The sequence of this T cell receptor (beta chain) was determined in a study of cytomegalovirus exposure and HLA in healthy donors. On the study more broadly: Clustering assigned 81% of the approximately 370 genotyped donors to the Caucasian-associated ancestry cluster.

The table lists this clone with a count of one. Its matching antigen is unknown. Germline lookup yields CDR1 MNHNS and CDR2 SASEGT. V was trimmed by 7 bases and J by 0 bases, leaving 7 bases between them. The CDR3 runs 13 residues. Overall study results and limits: Prior analysis indicated that the majority of TCR beta V segments exhibited productivity approximately 90% or approximately 30% of the time. Owing to their indistinguishability, certain V segments, notably TRBV6-2 and TRBV6-3, were excluded. Upon later analysis, HLA-associated TCR beta chains proved more clonally expanded than other, equally common chains.

Researchers ran the PCR with 60 Vbeta and 13 Jbeta primers. Here immunoSEQ multiplex PCR was the method, and the copy in TCRdb shows in-frame clones only, minus some. The data contain approximately 170,000 clones, around 83% of them singletons. The chain combines TRBV6-1 with TRBJ1-5; no firm D call. The clonotype comes from a man between 45 and 60 years old in good health and CMV-seropositive. The sequencing input was PBMCs. The CDR3 nucleotides read TGTGCCAGCATTACAAATAGCAATCAGCCCCAGCATTTT. Encoded protein: CASITNSNQPQHF.